These 13 T cell receptor beta chains were all obtained from the same sample, sequenced in a study of T cells in Graves' hyperthyroidism and ophthalmopathy. RNA transcripts served as the template for amplifying TCR beta CDR3 regions. A first-round RT-PCR of the TCR CDR3 used the HTBI primer set. One entry per CDR3 protein, called by TCRdb with MiXCR from the multiplex PCR reads. The sample has fewer than 110,000 distinct CDR3 sequences; over 45% are singletons. Specimen: blood. The source is a middle-aged man with Graves' hyperthyroidism.

This chain uses TRBV25-1 with TRBJ2-3, with TRBD1 identical over 8 bases. Germline V gives CDR1 MGHDK, CDR2 SYGVNS. The V and J ends lost 6 bases and 7 bases, in that order; junction bases with no gene match: 6. The CDR3 runs 13 residues. The CDR3 nucleotides are TGTGCCAGCAGCACAGGGGGAGACTATACGCAGTATTTT. Its protein is CASSTGGDYTQYF.

The chain couples TRBV2 to TRBJ2-3, with D unclear. The CDR3 sequence is 13 residues long. Trimming removed 7 bases at V and 0 bases at J, with 8 bases between. Germline V gene lookup returns CDR1 SNHLY and CDR2 FYNNEI. The CDR3 sequence is CASKRRSTDTQYF. DNA of the CDR3: TGTGCCAGCAAGCGTAGAAGCACAGATACGCAGTATTTT. The full variable domain, rest sourced from reference TRBV2 and TRBJ2-3, is EPEVTQTPSHQVTQMGQEVILRCVPISNHLYFYWYRQILGQKVEFLVSFYNNEISEKSEIFDDQFSVERPDGSNFTLKIRSTKLEDSAMYFCASKRRSTDTQYFGPGTRLTVL.

V gene TRBV2 combines with J gene TRBJ2-1; 10 bases match TRBD2. Germline CDR1 SNHLY, CDR2 FYNNEI. Trimming cost V 6 bases and J 6 bases; bases outside gene matches: 14. This CDR3 is built from 17 residues. In DNA, the CDR3 is TGTGCCAGCAGCCATCGTCAGGGGACTAGCGTAATCAATGAGCAGTTCTTC. Translating gives CASSHRQGTSVINEQFF.

This clonotype was picked up one time. CDR3 nucleotides: TGCAGCGCGTTGGGGGTCCAGAACACTGAAGCTTTCTTT. Translating gives CSALGVQNTEAFF. The rearrangement joins TRBV29-1 to TRBJ1-1; a weak D match, TRBD1 (5 bases). Trimming took off 7 bases at V and 1 base at J, with 13 bases between the two ends. Germline V gene sequence: CDR1 SQVTM, CDR2 ANQGSEA. The CDR3 consists of 13 residues.

The chain is built from TRBV10-1 and TRBJ2-2; TRBD2 matches at 8 bases. CDR1 is WNHNN and CDR2 is SYGVQD in the germline V gene (reference sequence). This CDR3 region has 15 residues. The trim removed 6 bases at V and 2 bases at J, leaving 5 bases unmatched. CDR3 in amino acids: CASSQGLANTGELFF. The CDR3 bases are TGCGCCAGCAGCCAAGGACTAGCAAACACCGGGGAGCTGTTTTTT.

This clonotype was observed a few times. The CDR3 reads CASSRRLAGGQGPRYEQYF. CDR3 nucleotide sequence: TGTGCCAGCAGCCGTCGACTGGCGGGGGGCCAGGGCCCGCGCTACGAGCAGTACTTC. The gene calls are TRBV3-1 and TRBJ2-7; 8 bases align to TRBD2. The CDR3 has 19 residues. CDR1 and CDR2 (germline): LGHDT, YNNKEL (reference sequence). The V gene end was trimmed by 4 bases and the J gene end by 3 bases; junction bases not matched to a gene: 20.

Comments on this clonotype: Because the CDR3 is missing its conserved closing phenylalanine or tryptophan, this is likely a read error. The DNA is omitted, as the CDR3 cannot be located on it reliably, and the CDR3 follows TCRdb's listing. The chain combines TRBV25-1 with TRBJ2-2; no check of the table's D call, TRBD2, against the DNA was made. The CDR3 is 16 residues long, ends included. Germline V gene data show CDR1 as MGHDK and CDR2 as SYGVNS. The CDR3 protein is CASSELVGGPHRGAVV.

The CDR3: CSVGTSEYF. CDR3 bases: TGCAGCGTCGGGACTAGCGAGTACTTC. This chain uses TRBV29-1 with TRBJ2-5, with 10 bases lining up with TRBD2. Germline lookup yields CDR1 SQVTM and CDR2 ANQGSEA. V lost 6 bases to trimming and J lost 12 bases; unmatched junction nucleotides: 1. The CDR3 extends over 9 amino acids.

This clonotype has only a few counts. The gene calls are TRBV3-1 and TRBJ2-7; the D gene could be TRBD1 or TRBD2 (6 bases each). The CDR3 has 17 residues. CDR1 and CDR2 (germline): LGHDT, YNNKEL (reference sequence). Trimming shortened V by 3 bases and J by 0 bases, and 18 bases separated the two germline ends. Here the CDR3 DNA reads TGTGCCAGCAGCCATGGGGGGAGGCAGGGGCCCTCCTACGAGCAGTACTTC. As protein: CASSHGGRQGPSYEQYF.

This clonotype has a count of ten or more. The V call is TRBV9, the J call TRBJ2-7, with D perhaps assigned TRBD1 or TRBD2 (5 bases each). V lost 1 base and J lost 9, with 20 bases in between. Germline V gene data show CDR1 as SGDLS and CDR2 as YYNGEE. CDR3 size: 15 residues. CDR3 residues: CASSVHAGTAQGQYF. DNA for the CDR3: TGTGCCAGCAGCGTACATGCCGGGACCGCTCAGGGGCAGTACTTC.

This clonotype appeared many times. The chain carries TRBV6-1 and TRBJ2-7, with 10 bases matching TRBD2. Germline V lookup: CDR1 MNHNS, CDR2 SASEGT. The junction had 1 base not matched to a gene; V was cut back by 5 bases and J by 6 bases. The CDR3 covers 12 residues. Written as DNA, the CDR3 is TGTGCCAGCAGTCGGACTAGCGGCGAGCAGTACTTC. This codes for CASSRTSGEQYF.

Worth noting for this clonotype: Since a much larger clone is just one base distant, this may be a read error. The CDR3 end shows no conserved phenylalanine or tryptophan, and so a read error is likely. The chain carries TRBV4-3 and TRBJ1-4; D gene uncertain. Germline loops: CDR1 LGHNA, CDR2 YSLEER. V was cut by 0 bases and J by 8 bases, with 13 bases left in between. The CDR3 length is 15 residues. CDR3 sequence reads: CASSQDRVGGEKLFV. The DNA of the CDR3 is TGCGCCAGCAGCCAAGATCGGGTAGGAGGCGAAAAACTGTTTGTT.

There are many counts of this clonotype. The V and J genes are TRBV7-9 and TRBJ2-5; D uncertain. V gave up 1 base and J gave up 5 bases, with 14 bases separating them. Per germline, CDR1 SEHNR and CDR2 FQNEAQ (reference sequence). The length of the CDR3 is 15 residues. Here the CDR3 DNA reads TGTGCCAGCAGCTTAGGTCAGGCTAGAGTGGAGACCCAGTACTTC. It codes for CASSLGQARVETQYF. The whole variable domain, remainder taken from reference TRBV7-9 and TRBJ2-5, is DTGVSQNPRHKITKRGQNVTFRCDPISEHNRLYWYRQTLGQGPEFLTYFQNEAQLEKSRLLSDRFSAERPKGSFSTLEIQRTEQGDSAMYLCASSLGQARVETQYFGPGTRLLVL.